The next 16 T cell receptor beta chains were all read from a single sample in a study of shared clonotypes between healthy human individuals. Clones were sequenced by immunoSEQ multiplex PCR, and TCRdb holds only the in-frame ones, with some missing. Of about 870,000 clones listed, 80% to 95% are singletons. As defined, naive CD8 cells were CD45RO-negative and positively selected for CCR7, with terminally differentiated effector memory CD45RA+ cells excluded. Sequenced material: naive CD8+ T cells sorted from blood. The receptors derive from a man younger than 40 in good health.

CDR3 in amino acids: CASSPFDRGLYEQYF. The CDR3 DNA sequence: TGTGCCAGCTCACCGTTTGACAGGGGGCTCTACGAGCAGTACTTC. The rearrangement links TRBV18 to TRBJ2-7; 10 bases align to TRBD1. V gave up 3 bases and J gave up 3 bases; unmatched junction bases: 5. This CDR3 comprises 15 residues. Germline V gives CDR1 KGHSH, CDR2 LQKENI.

This chain connects TRBV5-6 to TRBJ1-5, with D possibly matching TRBD1 (6 bases). Germline lookup yields CDR1 SGHDT and CDR2 YYEEEE. The CDR3 has 14 amino acids. Trimming took off 1 base at V and 6 bases at J, with 11 bases between the two ends. This CDR3 reads CASSLWGAGQPQHF. The DNA for the CDR3 is TGTGCCAGCAGCTTGTGGGGGGCAGGTCAGCCCCAGCATTTT.

The V call is TRBV7-2, the J call TRBJ2-1; a weak D match, TRBD1 (6 bases). Germline-derived CDR1 and CDR2 are SGHTA and FQGNSA. Trimming removed 4 bases from V and 3 bases from J, with 13 bases in between. The CDR3 totals 15 residues. CDR3 sequence: CASSSGQMSYNEQFF. The CDR3 nucleotides read TGTGCCAGCAGCTCTGGACAGATGAGCTACAATGAGCAGTTCTTC.

V usage is TRBV4-3 and J usage is TRBJ1-2; TRBD1 matches at 9 bases. After removal of 5 bases from V and 7 bases from J, the junction contained 11 bases not matched to a gene. The CDR3 runs to 15 residues. CDR1 is LGHNA, CDR2 YSLEER, per germline. In DNA form, the CDR3 reads TGCGCCAGCAGCTCCGGGACAGGGATTTCCGGTGGCTACACCTTC. Its protein is CASSSGTGISGGYTF.

This clone was found once. The chain uses TRBV27 and TRBJ2-7; TRBD1 matches 7 bases. The junction had 5 bases not matched to a gene; V was cut back by 6 bases and J by 0 bases. This CDR3 has 14 amino acids. CDR1 and CDR2 (germline): MNHEY, SMNVEV (reference sequence). The CDR3 nucleotides are TGTGCCAGCAGAAACAGGGGAAGCTCCTACGAGCAGTACTTC. This gives the protein CASRNRGSSYEQYF.

The chain recombines TRBV7-9 with TRBJ2-5; tentative D call: TRBD2 (6 bases). Judging by the DNA end, TRBJ2-7 fits better; the J call may be wrong. CDR1 and CDR2 from the germline V gene are SEHNR and FQNEAQ (reference sequence). The CDR3 extends over 13 amino acids. The CDR3 DNA reads TGTGCCAGCAGCTTAGGCGGCGGGAACGAGCAGTACTTC. Amino acid sequence: CASSLGGGNEQYF.

This chain connects TRBV7-9 to TRBJ2-1, with 16 bases aligning to TRBD2. The CDR3 is made up of 16 amino acids. The germline V gene encodes CDR1 SEHNR and CDR2 FQNEAQ (reference sequence). V shed 5 bases and J 10 bases; nucleotides not matched to a gene: 8. This CDR3 is CASSPIVGLAGGEQFF. In nucleotides, the CDR3 is TGTGCCAGCAGCCCGATTGTGGGACTAGCGGGGGGGGAGCAGTTCTTC.

The chain uses TRBV5-6 and TRBJ2-1, with TRBD2 identical over 8 bases. This CDR3 is 15 amino acids long. Per the germline V gene, CDR1 is SGHDT and CDR2 is YYEEEE. Unmatched junction bases numbered 10, after V lost 4 bases and J lost 7 bases. The CDR3 DNA reads as TGTGCCAGCAGCCGTAGCGGGATTCACCCTAATGAGCAGTTCTTC. Protein: CASSRSGIHPNEQFF.

The V call is TRBV5-1, the J call TRBJ2-7; TRBD1 might be the D (6 bases). With 2 bases removed from V and 1 base from J, the gap between germline ends came to 10 bases. Germline values: CDR1 SGHRS, CDR2 YFSETQ. The CDR3 is made up of 14 amino acids. The CDR3 loop is CASSFRGLSYEQYF. The CDR3 DNA reads as TGCGCCAGCAGCTTCAGGGGATTGTCCTACGAGCAGTACTTC.

The DNA of the CDR3 is TGTGCCAGCAGCCCCCGGACAGGGCAGGTAGACATTCAGTACTTC. Translating it yields CASSPRTGQVDIQYF. V and J are TRBV9 and TRBJ2-4, with TRBD1 matching over 8 bases. Trimming cost V 4 bases and J 8 bases; bases outside gene matches: 11. Germline V CDR1 and CDR2: SGDLS, YYNGEE. CDR3 length: 15 residues.

This clone was counted a few times. The gene calls are TRBV27 and TRBJ2-1; D unresolved. V shed 5 bases and J shed 9 bases, with 14 bases lying between them. The V gene's germline CDR1 is MNHEY and CDR2 SMNVEV (reference sequence). The length of the CDR3 is 13 residues. The CDR3: CASSLTKEREQFF. CDR3 DNA: TGTGCCAGCAGTCTCACCAAGGAACGTGAGCAGTTCTTC.

The V and J genes are TRBV28 and TRBJ2-7; perhaps TRBD2 as D (6 bases). V gave up 8 bases and J gave up 4 bases, with 18 bases separating them. The CDR3 covers 14 residues. Germline CDR1 is MDHEN and CDR2 is SYDVKM. CDR3 in DNA: TGTGCCAGCGTGTTGGGGGGAGGAGAATACGAGCAGTACTTC. Translation gives CASVLGGGEYEQYF.

The chain employs TRBV27 and TRBJ2-7, with 9 nucleotides matching TRBD1. The ends lost 7 bases at V and 4 bases at J; junction bases unmatched: 5. Germline assignment: CDR1 MNHEY and CDR2 SMNVEV (reference sequence). There are 13 residues in the CDR3. DNA for the CDR3: TGTGCCAGCAAAAGACAGGGGGTTTACGAGCAGTACTTC. Translation gives CASKRQGVYEQYF.

This clone was counted once. The DNA for the CDR3 is TGTGCCAGCCGAACGGGGTGGGAGGATGGCTACACCTTC. This codes for CASRTGWEDGYTF. This chain joins TRBV6-6 and TRBJ1-2, with no clear D. Trimming left V 8 bases short and J 6 bases short, with 16 bases between. Germline CDR1 is MNHNY and CDR2 is SVGAGI (reference sequence). CDR3 length: 13 residues.

The chain joins TRBV27 to TRBJ2-7, with TRBD1 matching 12 bases. The CDR3 is made up of 15 amino acids. The germline V gene has CDR1 MNHEY and CDR2 SMNVEV (reference sequence). V lost 5 bases to trimming and J lost 7 bases; unmatched junction nucleotides: 9. CDR3 sequence reads: CASSPPGQGAGEQYF. The CDR3 DNA reads TGTGCCAGCAGTCCCCCGGGACAGGGGGCGGGGGAGCAGTACTTC.

This clone was detected once. This sequence joins TRBV19 and TRBJ2-1, with TRBD1 as a possible D gene (6 bases). Deletions cut 4 bases from V and 10 bases from J, with 8 bases between. Germline-derived CDR1 and CDR2 are LNHDA and SQIVND (reference sequence). The CDR3 spans 11 residues. The CDR3 protein is CASSTGTEQFF. Written as DNA, the CDR3 is TGTGCCAGTAGTACCGGGACAGAGCAGTTCTTC.